A single sample is the source of the 32 T cell receptor beta chains below, sequenced in a study of blood T cell repertoires in COVID-19. Using immunoSEQ multiplex PCR, the repertoire was profiled, and TCRdb retains in-frame clones only, with some absent. The table lists under 200,000 clones, approximately 84% of them singletons. The sequenced sample consisted of peripheral blood. These receptors originate from a man aged 40-55 years who had recovered from COVID-19.

The chain employs TRBV13 and TRBJ1-6, with D possibly matching TRBD1 (5 bases). The germline CDR1 and CDR2 sequences are PRHDT and FYEKMQ (reference sequence). Between the trimmed V and J ends, which lost 3 bases and 10 bases, there was a span of 16 bases. The CDR3 covers 15 residues. The CDR3 spells CASSFTGVSGSPLHF. The CDR3 bases are TGTGCCAGCAGCTTTACGGGGGTCTCCGGGTCACCCCTCCACTTT.

The chain's CDR3 is CASTLTAGFTEAFF. The CDR3 bases are TGTGCCAGCACCCTAACGGCGGGTTTCACTGAAGCTTTCTTT. The V and J genes are TRBV28 and TRBJ1-1; D remains ambiguous. Germline V lookup: CDR1 MDHEN, CDR2 SYDVKM. Deletions cut 7 bases from V and 4 bases from J, with 16 bases between. The CDR3 sequence is 14 residues long.

The V and J genes are TRBV7-9 and TRBJ2-7; 7 bases line up with TRBD2. This CDR3 region has 13 residues. From germline, CDR1 is SEHNR and CDR2 FQNEAQ (reference sequence). Trimming cost V 1 base and J 11 bases; bases outside gene matches: 8. Here the CDR3 reads CASSLVERDSKYF. CDR3 coding DNA: TGTGCCAGCAGCTTAGTGGAGCGGGACTCGAAGTACTTC.

V and J are TRBV28 and TRBJ1-1; D uncertain. The V end lost 5 bases, the J end lost 1 base, and 8 bases lay between the germline ends. Germline lookup yields CDR1 MDHEN and CDR2 SYDVKM. The CDR3 sequence is 13 residues long. As DNA, the CDR3 is TGTGCCAGCAGTATCCGACAGAACACTGAAGCTTTCTTT. Residues: CASSIRQNTEAFF.

The chain recombines TRBV15 with TRBJ2-7; weak D call: TRBD2 (6 bases). The CDR3 has 14 residues. Germline CDR1 LNHNV, CDR2 YYDKDF (reference sequence). Trimming left V 0 bases short and J 6 bases short, with 12 bases between. The CDR3 bases are TGTGCCACCAGCAGAGATGTCGGAGGGCCCGAGCAGTACTTC. It specifies CATSRDVGGPEQYF.

The chain uses TRBV9 and TRBJ2-2; 9 bases agree with TRBD2. There are 16 residues in the CDR3. Per the germline V gene, CDR1 is SGDLS and CDR2 is YYNGEE. The ends lost 6 bases at V and 7 bases at J; junction bases unmatched: 13. In DNA, the CDR3 is TGTGCCAGCACCCCCCGGAGCGGGGGGCCAGGCGGGGAGCTGTTTTTT. It codes for CASTPRSGGPGGELFF.

The chain has TRBV15 and TRBJ2-3; TRBD2 agrees at 10 bases. J was trimmed by 2 bases and V by 4 bases; bases with no gene match: 3. The CDR3 sequence is 15 residues long. The germline V gene encodes CDR1 LNHNV and CDR2 YYDKDF (reference sequence). The DNA for the CDR3 is TGTGCCACCAGCACTAGCGGGGGATTCACAGATACGCAGTATTTT. It encodes CATSTSGGFTDTQYF.

The V and J genes are TRBV3-1 (or the pseudogene TRBV3-2) and TRBJ1-6; TRBD1 matches 7 bases. CDR1 and CDR2 from the germline V gene are LGHDT and YNNKEL (reference sequence). The CDR3 covers 16 residues. Trimming took 3 bases from V and 0 from J; bases not matched to a gene: 2. Here the CDR3 reads CASSQTGSSYNSPLHF. The CDR3 region has the DNA TGTGCCAGCAGCCAGACAGGGAGCTCCTATAATTCACCCCTCCACTTT.

This sequence joins TRBV24-1 and TRBJ2-1, with D possibly matching TRBD1 (6 bases). The V end was cut by 4 bases, the J end by 1 base, with 13 bases between. The CDR3 spans 16 residues. Germline loops: CDR1 KGHDR, CDR2 SFDVKD. The CDR3 nucleotides read TGTGCCACCAGTGACCCAACAGGGAAATCCTACAATGAGCAGTTCTTC. It yields the protein CATSDPTGKSYNEQFF.

The sample holds a few counts of this clone. The J gene is TRBJ2-3, the V gene TRBV19; the D is unclear. The V end was cut by 6 bases, the J end by 4 bases, with 11 bases between. Germline values: CDR1 LNHDA, CDR2 SQIVND (reference sequence). The length of the CDR3 is 13 residues. CDR3 DNA sequence: TGTGCCAGTAGCCTCTCTCGGGCAGATACGCAGTATTTT. It yields the protein CASSLSRADTQYF.

CDR3 nucleotides: TGTGCCAGCGCCCGGAGGGGGGGCAGGGACTATGGCTACACCTTC. It yields the protein CASARRGGRDYGYTF. The chain is built from TRBV28 and TRBJ1-2; D perhaps matches TRBD1 (6 bases). CDR1 is MDHEN and CDR2 is SYDVKM in the germline V gene. V shed 8 bases and J shed 3 bases, with 19 bases lying between them. The CDR3 covers 15 residues.

V and J are TRBV20-1 and TRBJ2-5, with TRBD2 as a possible D gene (5 bases). The V and J ends lost 6 bases and 5 bases respectively, with 10 bases between them. This CDR3 region has 11 residues. CDR1 DFQATT and CDR2 SNEGSKA come from the germline V gene (reference sequence). The CDR3 here is CSAPGGETQYF. The CDR3 region has the DNA TGCAGTGCCCCAGGCGGGGAGACCCAGTACTTC.

The V call is TRBV19, the J call TRBJ1-6; D is undetermined. This CDR3 has 14 amino acids. Germline V CDR1 and CDR2: LNHDA, SQIVND (reference sequence). The V and J ends lost 3 bases and 5 bases respectively, with 8 bases between them. The CDR3 DNA follows: TGTGCCAGTAGTATCATTCAGAATAATTCACCCCTCCACTTT. It is translated as CASSIIQNNSPLHF.

This clone has just one count. This rearrangement joins TRBV3-1 (or the pseudogene TRBV3-2) to TRBJ1-5, with D perhaps matching TRBD1 (6 bases). Trimming cost V 6 bases and J 4 bases, with 10 bases left between them. The germline gives CDR1 LGHDT, CDR2 YNNKEL (reference sequence). The CDR3 contains 13 residues. CDR3: CASSGQPNQPQHF. Here the CDR3 DNA reads TGTGCCAGCAGTGGACAGCCGAATCAGCCCCAGCATTTT.

The chain recombines TRBV7-2 with TRBJ2-7; 8 nucleotides agree with TRBD2. CDR1 SGHTA and CDR2 FQGNSA come from the germline V gene. V lost 2 bases, J lost 2 bases, and 5 bases stayed unmatched. The CDR3 has 15 residues. CDR3 in amino acids: CASSLQGSGAYEQYF. The CDR3 nucleotides are TGTGCCAGCAGCTTACAGGGTAGCGGGGCCTACGAGCAGTACTTC.

The genes are TRBV9 and TRBJ1-6; unclear D gene. From germline, CDR1 is SGDLS and CDR2 YYNGEE. Deletions cut 9 bases from V and 7 bases from J, with 11 bases between. CDR3 size: 12 residues. For the CDR3, the DNA is TGTGCCACCACCCGGTGCAATTCACCCCTCCACTTT. Translating gives CATTRCNSPLHF.

V is TRBV7-2 and J is TRBJ2-3; D ambiguous. V was pared by 0 bases and J by 9 bases, with 13 bases between. Germline V gene data show CDR1 as SGHTA and CDR2 as FQGNSA. The CDR3 runs 14 residues. DNA for the CDR3: TGTGCCAGCAGCTTAGCGCTGGGCTTTCTCACGCAGTATTTT. Translating gives CASSLALGFLTQYF.

This clone showed up just a few times. V is TRBV3-1 (or the pseudogene TRBV3-2) and J is TRBJ1-3; D is perhaps TRBD1 (5 bases). The V end lost 5 bases, the J end lost 1 base, and 9 bases lay between the germline ends. The CDR3 sequence is 14 residues long. Germline loops: CDR1 LGHDT, CDR2 YNNKEL (reference sequence). CDR3 sequence reads: CASSSGGSGNTIYF. The CDR3 DNA is TGTGCCAGCAGCTCGGGGGGTTCTGGAAACACCATATATTTT.

The genes are TRBV6-5 and TRBJ1-6, with unresolved D. Germline CDR1 MNHEY, CDR2 SVGAGI. V was clipped by 4 bases and J by 7 bases, with 11 bases between them. The CDR3 runs to 14 residues. The CDR3 loop reads CASSFAGENSPLHF. The CDR3 nucleotides read TGTGCCAGCAGTTTCGCCGGTGAGAATTCACCCCTCCACTTT.

This clone was observed once. The chain has TRBV6-5 and TRBJ1-4; D is unclear. Germline-derived CDR1 and CDR2 are MNHEY and SVGAGI. V was trimmed by 4 bases and J by 10 bases, leaving 7 bases between them. The length of the CDR3 is 11 residues. The CDR3 reads CASSLARKLFF. CDR3 bases: TGTGCCAGCAGTTTGGCAAGAAAACTGTTTTTT.

This clone has a count of ten or more. V usage is TRBV6-5 and J usage is TRBJ2-1, with a tentative D call TRBD1 (6 bases). The CDR3 has 16 amino acids. In germline, CDR1 is MNHEY, CDR2 SVGAGI. The V end was cut by 6 bases, the J end by 6 bases, with 21 bases between. The CDR3 protein is CASSYGTPKAGNEQFF. Here the CDR3 DNA reads TGTGCCAGCAGCTACGGGACACCCAAGGCAGGCAATGAGCAGTTCTTC.

This clone was counted between two and nine times. This chain connects TRBV7-8 to TRBJ2-1; D gene uncertain. This CDR3 spans 13 amino acids. Germline loops: CDR1 SGHVS, CDR2 FQNEAQ. V was trimmed by 5 bases and J by 7 bases, leaving 12 bases between them. The CDR3 bases are TGTGCCAGCAGCCTCGGAAGGCGGAATGAGCAGTTCTTC. Its protein is CASSLGRRNEQFF.

The V call is TRBV2, the J call TRBJ1-3; TRBD1 might be the D (5 bases). The CDR3 contains 15 residues. Looked up from germline, CDR1 is SNHLY and CDR2 is FYNNEI. V lost 7 bases and J 0 bases, leaving 13 bases between the germline ends. CDR3 sequence reads: CASTREQSSGNTIYF. The CDR3 nucleotides are TGTGCCAGCACCAGGGAACAAAGCTCTGGAAACACCATATATTTT.

V gene TRBV21-1 combines with J gene TRBJ1-3; the table gives TRBD1 as D, unverified against the DNA. TRBV21-1 is assigned pseudogene status. The CDR3 contains 18 residues. CDR3 in amino acids: CASSAKGQGAPSGNTIYF. CDR3 DNA sequence: TGTGCCAGCAGCGCCAAAGGACAGGGGGCGCCCTCTGGAAACACCATATATTTT.

This chain connects TRBV10-3 to TRBJ1-6; D remains ambiguous. Trimming left V 4 bases short and J 0 bases short, with 10 bases between. The CDR3 length is 16 residues. Looked up from germline, CDR1 is ENHRY and CDR2 is SYGVKD. DNA of the CDR3: TGTGCCATCAGTGCAGCAGGAAGCTCCTATAATTCACCCCTCCACTTT. It codes for CAISAAGSSYNSPLHF.

The V gene is TRBV18, the J gene TRBJ2-2, with a tentative D call TRBD1 (5 bases). Germline CDR1 KGHSH, CDR2 LQKENI. V was clipped by 0 bases and J by 11 bases, with 16 bases between them. The CDR3 has 15 amino acids. CDR3 sequence: CASSPPMGQGGELFF. The DNA for the CDR3 is TGTGCCAGCTCACCACCGATGGGGCAAGGCGGCGAGCTGTTTTTT.

The V call is TRBV6-5, the J call TRBJ1-5, with D possibly TRBD1 on 6 matching bases. This CDR3 comprises 14 residues. Trimming shortened V by 4 bases and J by 8 bases, and 15 bases separated the two germline ends. CDR1 and CDR2 from the germline V gene are MNHEY and SVGAGI. In DNA, the CDR3 is TGTGCCAGCAGTTCTGTACCATACAGGGAGCCCCAGCATTTT. It translates to CASSSVPYREPQHF.

The gene calls are TRBV5-6 and TRBJ1-4; unclear D gene. The germline CDR1 and CDR2 sequences are SGHDT and YYEEEE. This CDR3 spans 14 amino acids. V was shortened by 0 bases and J by 3 bases, with 6 bases between the two germline ends. This chain's CDR3 is CASSLVQSNEKLFF. As DNA, the CDR3 is TGTGCCAGCAGCTTGGTACAGTCTAATGAAAAACTGTTTTTT.

This sequence joins TRBV2 and TRBJ2-7; possible D gene TRBD2, 7 bases. CDR1 and CDR2 (germline): SNHLY, FYNNEI. Trimming removed 7 bases at V and 2 bases at J, with 15 bases between. The CDR3 covers 14 residues. CDR3 protein: CASKDRGAPYEQYF. The CDR3 DNA sequence: TGTGCCAGCAAAGACCGGGGGGCCCCCTACGAGCAGTACTTC.

The gene calls are TRBV7-8 and TRBJ2-1; 9 bases line up with TRBD1. Germline CDR1 reads SGHVS; CDR2 reads FQNEAQ. V was pared by 4 bases and J by 2 bases, with 3 bases of the junction left unmatched. The CDR3 has 15 amino acids. The CDR3 DNA reads TGTGCCAGCAGCTCCGGGACAGGGCCCTACAATGAGCAGTTCTTC. Protein product: CASSSGTGPYNEQFF.

V gene TRBV6-6 combines with J gene TRBJ2-3; D not resolved. This CDR3 region has 15 residues. CDR1 is MNHNY and CDR2 is SVGAGI in the germline V gene (reference sequence). Deletions cut 0 bases from V and 2 bases from J, with 9 bases between. CDR3 residues: CASSYSNDNTDTQYF. As DNA, the CDR3 is TGTGCCAGCAGTTACTCGAACGACAACACAGATACGCAGTATTTT.

This clone was picked up a small number of times. J is TRBJ2-2 and V is TRBV7-9; 7 bases line up with TRBD2. CDR3 size: 13 residues. V lost 4 bases and J lost 4; bases outside the gene matches: 0. Germline lookup yields CDR1 SEHNR and CDR2 FQNEAQ (reference sequence). The CDR3 DNA follows: TGTGCCAGCAGCTGGACTAGCACCGGGGAGCTGTTTTTT. Residues: CASSWTSTGELFF.